What follows describes a single T cell receptor beta chain. As yet, its antigen is unknown. The data are from a study of cytotoxic CD8 clonotypes in ibrutinib-treated CLL. Some clones are missing from TCRdb's copy, which holds only in-frame ones; the method was immunoSEQ multiplex PCR. This table has more than 200,000 clones, 70% appearing once. Findings and limits, study-wide: Clonality showed a rise at ibrutinib response that reversed toward baseline at progression.

The sequence was obtained from a human donor with chronic lymphocytic leukemia. The specimen comprised PBMCs, sampled after 24 months of ibrutinib treatment.

The CDR3 DNA reads TGTGCCAGCAGTAACTTCTACGAGCAGTACTTC. It is translated as CASSNFYEQYF. This chain connects TRBV6-1 to TRBJ2-7, with D hard to call. The CDR3 is 11 residues long. The germline CDR1 and CDR2 sequences are MNHNS and SASEGT. V gave up 5 bases and J gave up 3 bases, with 5 bases separating them.